A selection of T cell receptor beta chains follows, all from one sample in a study of T cell responses to AZD1222 COVID-19 vaccine. Measured with immunoSEQ multiplex PCR; TCRdb has only the in-frame clones, and not every one. The repertoire has about 110,000 clones, around nine tenths of them found once; the top ten carry around 15%. The material was peripheral blood, obtained 28 days after the second AZD1222 dose. The receptors stem from an adult who received the AZD1222 COVID-19 vaccine. The CDR3 runs from the conserved cysteine through the conserved F or W.

>15|TRBV20-1|TRBJ1-2
CSASHPTRANYGYTF
>13|TRBV10-3|TRBJ1-1
CAISESTNTEAFF
>17|TRBV15|TRBJ2-4
CATSRVGLSDAKNIQYF
>18|TRBV10-1|TRBJ2-2
CASSSNNPGQGSTGELFF
>14|TRBV19|TRBJ1-6
CASRQTGRNSPLHF
>12|TRBV6-5|TRBJ1-2
CASTIDLYGYTF
>16|TRBV5-1|TRBJ2-7
CASSSPGTGGSYEQYF
>15|TRBV27|TRBJ1-1
CASSSQASMNTEAFF
>14|TRBV19|TRBJ1-6
CASSIGQGNSPLHF
>16|TRBV6-5|TRBJ2-2
CASSFSGTGDTGELFF
>20|TRBV5-8|TRBJ2-3
CASSSTPHWGYNGATDTQYF
>15|TRBV29-1|TRBJ2-3
CSVDPGAVGASAQYF
>13|TRBV6-2/TRBV6-3|TRBJ1-5
CASSYLGNQPQHF
>15|TRBV7-9|TRBJ2-1
CASSFGQGGYNEQFF
>14|TRBV6-6|TRBJ2-5
CASSSDTGQETQYF
>14|TRBV5-6|TRBJ2-1
CASSRRGWSNEQFF
>17|TRBV18|TRBJ1-4
CASSPRQRGSTNEKLFF
>14|TRBV5-1|TRBJ2-1
CASSSLGGYNEQFF
>15|TRBV13|TRBJ1-6
CASSFGTGLNSPLHF
>15|TRBV10-1|TRBJ2-5
CASSETGRGGETQYF
>14|TRBV7-2|TRBJ1-1
CASSLVRGVTEAFF
>14|TRBV25-1|TRBJ2-7
CASSVPGPRYEQYF
>13|TRBV27|TRBJ1-2
CASSFEGSYGYTF
>17|TRBV21-1|TRBJ1-3
CASSKTNPDRGADTIYF
>17|TRBV5-1|TRBJ2-3
CASSRTSGSGGTDTQYF
>15|TRBV6-5|TRBJ2-7
CASSYSRGAGYEQYF
>15|TRBV9|TRBJ1-4
CASSVASATNEKLFF
>15|TRBV9|TRBJ1-1
CASSFGQAPDTEAFF
>14|TRBV9|TRBJ1-1
CASSTIGGVTEAFF
>15|TRBV6-5|TRBJ1-2
CASTPFPDRGFIYTF
>14|TRBV5-6|TRBJ1-1
CASSLRRSETEAFF
>13|TRBV19|TRBJ2-5
CASSLRELETQYF
>18|TRBV10-3|TRBJ2-3
CAITDRAGGGANADTQYF
>15|TRBV5-1|TRBJ1-2
CASTPYPTGNYGYTF
>15|TRBV6-1|TRBJ1-6
CASSDRGGRHSPLHF
>15|TRBV27|TRBJ1-1
CASSLSSQGNTEAFF
>14|TRBV27|TRBJ2-3
CASTTGGRWDTQYF
>15|TRBV2|TRBJ1-1
CASSVTRGPPIAAFF
>11|TRBV29-1|TRBJ1-1
CSGGPLTEAFF
>12|TRBV6-5|TRBJ1-1
CASRKRNTEAFF
>12|TRBV5-1|TRBJ1-2
CASSWGDYGYTF
>15|TRBV5-1|TRBJ1-2
CASSFAAEAVYGYTF
>15|TRBV19|TRBJ2-2
CASIPGTGFPGELFF
>19|TRBV18|TRBJ2-1
CASSPPNSGRANSYNEQFF
>14|TRBV5-4|TRBJ1-2
CASSLVGTRRGYTF
>16|TRBV6-1|TRBJ1-2
CASSVSHAGGLYGYTF
>14|TRBV3-1/TRBV3-2|TRBJ1-2
CASSQDTIGFGYTF
>14|TRBV30|TRBJ1-5
CAWASPATNQPQHF
>15|TRBV19|TRBJ2-7
CASSIEEQSSYEQYF
>12|TRBV5-8|TRBJ1-1
CASSQTPHEAFF
>17|TRBV10-3|TRBJ2-3
CAISDVTSGRGTDTQYF
>16|TRBV19|TRBJ1-4
CASSIDLGIGDEKLFF
>15|TRBV29-1|TRBJ2-1
CSDLAGGFSYNEQFF
>14|TRBV27|TRBJ1-2
CASSLTGYKGGYTF
>15|TRBV6-5|TRBJ1-2
CASSYSIGFRYGYTF
>11|TRBV20-1|TRBJ1-1
CSAERGTEAFF
>15|TRBV6-5|TRBJ2-7
CASRGVGDRVYEQYF
>12|TRBV5-1|TRBJ2-7
CASSYGGREQYF
>16|TRBV27|TRBJ2-2
CASSRGTVRNTGELFF